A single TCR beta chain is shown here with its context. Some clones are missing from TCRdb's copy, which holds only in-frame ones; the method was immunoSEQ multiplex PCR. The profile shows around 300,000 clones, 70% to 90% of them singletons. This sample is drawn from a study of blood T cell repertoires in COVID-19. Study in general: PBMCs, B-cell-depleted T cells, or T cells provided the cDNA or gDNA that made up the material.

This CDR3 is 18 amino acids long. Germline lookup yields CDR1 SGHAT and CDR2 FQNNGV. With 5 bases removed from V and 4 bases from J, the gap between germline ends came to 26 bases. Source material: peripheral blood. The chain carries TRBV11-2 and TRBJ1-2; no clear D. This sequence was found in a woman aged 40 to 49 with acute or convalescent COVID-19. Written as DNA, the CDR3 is TGTGCCAGCAGCACCCCGAGGGCGTCGGCTTCGGGTGGCTATGGCTACACCTTC. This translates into CASSTPRASASGGYGYTF.